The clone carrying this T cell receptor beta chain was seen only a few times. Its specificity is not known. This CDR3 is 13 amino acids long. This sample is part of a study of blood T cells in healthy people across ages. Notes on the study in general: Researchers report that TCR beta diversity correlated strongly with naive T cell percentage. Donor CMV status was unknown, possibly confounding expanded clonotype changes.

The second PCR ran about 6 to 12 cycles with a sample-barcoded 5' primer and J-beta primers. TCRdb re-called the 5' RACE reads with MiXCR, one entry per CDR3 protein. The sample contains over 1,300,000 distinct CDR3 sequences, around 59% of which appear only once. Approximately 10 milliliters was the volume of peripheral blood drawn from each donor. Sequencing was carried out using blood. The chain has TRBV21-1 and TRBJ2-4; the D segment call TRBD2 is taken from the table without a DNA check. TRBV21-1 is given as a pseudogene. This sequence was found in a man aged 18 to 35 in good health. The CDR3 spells CASSEGLENIQYF. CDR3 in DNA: TGTGCCAGCAGCGAGGGACTGGAAAACATTCAGTACTTC.